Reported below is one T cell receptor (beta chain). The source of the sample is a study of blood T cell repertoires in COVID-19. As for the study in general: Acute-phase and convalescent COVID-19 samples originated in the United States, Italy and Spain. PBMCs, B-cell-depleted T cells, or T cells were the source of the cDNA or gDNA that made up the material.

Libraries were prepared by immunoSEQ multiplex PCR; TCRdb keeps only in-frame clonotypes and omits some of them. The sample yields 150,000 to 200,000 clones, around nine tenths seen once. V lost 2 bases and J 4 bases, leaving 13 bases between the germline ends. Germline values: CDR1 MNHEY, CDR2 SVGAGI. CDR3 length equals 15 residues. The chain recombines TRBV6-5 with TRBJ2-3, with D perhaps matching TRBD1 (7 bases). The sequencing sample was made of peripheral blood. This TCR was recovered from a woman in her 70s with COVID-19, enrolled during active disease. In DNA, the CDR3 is TGTGCCAGCAGTTACACCAGGGGGGACGCAGATACGCAGTATTTT. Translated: CASSYTRGDADTQYF.